The sequence of this T cell receptor beta chain was determined in a study of glioma-infiltrating T cells after dendritic cell vaccination. About the research overall: The vaccine used monocyte-derived dendritic cells pulsed overnight with autologous tumor lysate. Dendritic cell vaccine was injected intradermally three times, biweekly.

The ends lost 4 bases at V and 4 bases at J; junction bases unmatched: 4. The CDR3 length is 15 residues. Germline CDR1 SGHNT, CDR2 YYREEE (reference sequence). Regarding time point: after dendritic cell vaccination, including at tumor progression/relapse. TCRdb's table, derived via immunoSEQ multiplex PCR, lists solely in-frame clones and lacks some. The top ten hold about 2.3% of the sample, which has around 78,000 clones, around nine tenths seen once. The TCR sequence derives from a human donor with glioblastoma. The V call is TRBV5-4, the J call TRBJ2-1; the match to TRBD2 covers 11 bases. The source material was blood, sampled after dendritic cell vaccination. The CDR3 sequence is CASSLGLAAYNEQFF. The CDR3 nucleotides read TGTGCCAGCAGCCTGGGACTAGCGGCGTACAATGAGCAGTTCTTC. Full variable domain (outside the CDR3, taken from reference TRBV5-4 and TRBJ2-1): ETGVTQSPTHLIKTRGQQVTLRCSSQSGHNTVSWYQQALGQGPQFIFQYYREEENGRGNFPPRFSGLQFPNYSSELNVNALELDDSALYLCASSLGLAAYNEQFFGPGTRLTVL.